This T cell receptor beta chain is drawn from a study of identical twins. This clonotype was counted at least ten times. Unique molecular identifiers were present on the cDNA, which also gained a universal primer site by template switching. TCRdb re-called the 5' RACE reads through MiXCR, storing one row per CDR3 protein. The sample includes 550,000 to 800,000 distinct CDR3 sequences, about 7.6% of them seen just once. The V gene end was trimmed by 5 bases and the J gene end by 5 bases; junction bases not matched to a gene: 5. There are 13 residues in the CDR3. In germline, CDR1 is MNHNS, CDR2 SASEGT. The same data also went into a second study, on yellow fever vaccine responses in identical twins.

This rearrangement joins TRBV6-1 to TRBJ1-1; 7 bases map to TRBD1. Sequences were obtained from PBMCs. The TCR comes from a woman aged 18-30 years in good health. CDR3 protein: CASSQGGATEAFF. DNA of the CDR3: TGTGCCAGCAGTCAGGGGGGGGCGACTGAAGCTTTCTTT.